Below, one T cell receptor (beta chain) is given with its context. Its target is unknown. These data come from a study of shared clonotypes between healthy human individuals. For the study at large: Three plates were used per donor for CD4 naive, three for CD4 memory, two for CD8 naive and one for CD8 memory.

Findings and limits, study-wide: For naive CD4 cells, roughly 5.5% of clonotypes were shared across a few donors.

Every immunoSEQ plate was one replicate of a subset's evenly spread DNA. In the original analysis: Without quality scores, immunoSEQ junctional reads could not be filtered like full-length reads. Clones were read by immunoSEQ multiplex PCR, and TCRdb kept only the in-frame ones, dropping some. The V and J calls and clone size were taken over from that table, and D and trimming were inferred from the DNA. The table records fewer than 1 million clones, approximately 96% of them present only once. Naive CD8 populations comprised CD45RO-negative cells positively selected for CCR7, excluding terminally differentiated effector memory CD45RA+ cells. V shed 5 bases and J shed 9 bases, with 16 bases lying between them. From germline, CDR1 is SGHNT and CDR2 YYREEE (reference sequence). This CDR3 comprises 13 residues.

Sequencing used naive CD8+ T cells sorted from blood. This sequence originates from a young man in good health. J is TRBJ2-3 and V is TRBV5-4, with a weak D call TRBD1 (5 bases). The CDR3 spells CASRVGSQGTQYF. The DNA of the CDR3 is TGTGCCAGCAGGGTCGGGTCCCAGGGCACGCAGTATTTT.